The rows below give T cell receptor beta chains drawn from one sample of a study of T cell changes during pregnancy in multiple sclerosis. Assay used: immunoSEQ multiplex PCR; TCRdb lists only in-frame clones, some missing. The sample holds roughly 40,000 clones, over 75% seen once. The source material was CD8+ T cells from peripheral blood mononuclear cells, sampled before pregnancy. These receptors originate from a female donor with multiple sclerosis, enrolled in a pregnancy study. CDR3s include the opening cysteine and the closing phenylalanine or tryptophan. D genes are given only for firm matches. For some rows the clone size is stated as once, few or many, or as a class when expanded; others skip it.

clone_size	v_call	d_call	j_call	cdr3_aa	cdr3_nt
NA	TRBV28	NA	TRBJ2-1	CASSLQYNEQFF	TGTGCCAGCAGCCTCCAGTACAATGAGCAGTTCTTC
NA	TRBV13	TRBD2	TRBJ2-1	CASLGGGGRNEQFF	TGTGCCAGCTTGGGCGGGGGGGGTCGCAATGAGCAGTTCTTC
NA	TRBV7-9	TRBD2	TRBJ2-7	CASSSLIAGVGEQYF	TGTGCCAGCAGCTCCCTGATAGCGGGAGTTGGCGAGCAGTACTTC
NA	TRBV7-9	TRBD2	TRBJ2-7	CASSRPSRGGPYEQYF	TGTGCCAGCAGCCGACCGTCCCGGGGAGGGCCGTACGAGCAGTACTTC
NA	TRBV13	NA	TRBJ1-2	CASSLQGVVTYGYTF	TGTGCCAGCAGCTTGCAAGGGGTGGTTACCTATGGCTACACCTTC
NA	TRBV10-3	NA	TRBJ2-7	CAISESDGTYLYEQYF	TGTGCCATCAGTGAGTCCGACGGGACATACCTCTACGAGCAGTACTTC
NA	TRBV2	NA	TRBJ2-2	CASSGTPYTGELFF	TGTGCCAGCAGTGGGACACCGTACACCGGGGAGCTGTTTTTT
NA	TRBV4-1	TRBD1	TRBJ1-4	CASSHEDRANEKLFF	TGCGCCAGCAGCCACGAGGACAGGGCTAATGAAAAACTGTTTTTT
NA	TRBV6-5	NA	TRBJ2-3	CASSYSQPPDTQYF	TGTGCCAGCAGTTACTCACAACCCCCAGATACGCAGTATTTT
NA	TRBV14	NA	TRBJ2-5	CASSPRVGGETQYF	TGTGCCAGCAGCCCCCGGGTAGGAGGTGAGACCCAGTACTTC
NA	TRBV15	NA	TRBJ2-6	CATSRDRATGANVLTF	TGTGCCACCAGCAGAGATCGAGCAACTGGGGCCAACGTCCTGACTTTC
NA	TRBV6-1	TRBD1	TRBJ1-4	CASSGDRDYNEKLFF	TGTGCCAGCAGTGGGGACAGGGACTACAATGAAAAACTGTTTTTT
once	TRBV28	TRBD1	TRBJ1-1	CASSARTGRGEAFF	TGTGCCAGCAGTGCCCGGACAGGGCGCGGGGAGGCTTTCTTT
NA	TRBV7-3	NA	TRBJ2-7	CASSRGFGGPEGYEQYF	TGTGCCAGCAGCCGTGGGTTCGGGGGTCCGGAGGGTTACGAGCAGTACTTC
once	TRBV27	NA	TRBJ1-2	CASSLGPGDGYTF	TGTGCCAGCAGTTTAGGGCCTGGTGATGGCTACACCTTC
NA	TRBV6-1	NA	TRBJ2-7	CASSERETLGYEQYF	TGTGCCAGCAGTGAACGCGAAACCCTAGGCTACGAGCAGTACTTC
NA	TRBV7-9	NA	TRBJ2-1	CASSSGAGHEQFF	TGTGCCAGCAGCTCAGGGGCCGGGCATGAGCAGTTCTTC
NA	TRBV29-1	TRBD2	TRBJ2-5	CSAIVTGVLAGRQETQYF	TGCAGCGCCATTGTCACAGGGGTACTAGCGGGGCGACAAGAGACCCAGTACTTC
NA	TRBV6-1	NA	TRBJ1-1	CASSETGTEAFF	TGTGCCAGCAGTGAAACAGGTACTGAAGCTTTCTTT
NA	TRBV5-5	NA	TRBJ2-2	CASSLRTSRGELFF	TGTGCCAGCAGCTTGCGAACTTCTAGGGGGGAGCTGTTTTTT
NA	TRBV5-8	TRBD1	TRBJ1-1	CASSRDSPMNTEAFF	TGTGCCAGCAGCCGGGACAGTCCAATGAACACTGAAGCTTTCTTT
NA	TRBV19	TRBD2	TRBJ2-7	CASSVTSGSGDYEQYF	TGTGCCAGTAGTGTGACTAGCGGGAGTGGGGACTACGAGCAGTACTTC
once	TRBV28	TRBD1	TRBJ2-2	CASSLRDRGVGGELFF	TGTGCCAGCAGTTTGCGGGACAGGGGGGTCGGCGGGGAGCTGTTTTTT
NA	TRBV15	TRBD2	TRBJ2-7	CATAGTSGIYEQYF	TGTGCCACCGCCGGGACTAGCGGGATCTACGAGCAGTACTTC
NA	TRBV9	TRBD1	TRBJ2-7	CASSVGGTASMSYEQYF	TGTGCCAGCAGCGTAGGGGGGACAGCTTCTATGTCCTACGAGCAGTACTTC
NA	TRBV5-5	NA	TRBJ1-2	CASSPAGVANYGYTF	TGTGCCAGCAGCCCGGCCGGGGTAGCTAACTATGGCTACACCTTC
NA	TRBV27	NA	TRBJ2-7	CASSLSGRYEQYF	TGTGCCAGCAGTTTATCGGGCCGTTACGAGCAGTACTTC
NA	TRBV5-6	NA	TRBJ1-1	CASSWTANTEAFF	TGTGCCAGCAGCTGGACAGCAAACACTGAAGCTTTCTTT
NA	TRBV28	TRBD2	TRBJ2-7	CASTFSGVPYEQYF	TGTGCCAGCACTTTTAGCGGGGTCCCCTACGAGCAGTACTTC
NA	TRBV27	NA	TRBJ1-1	CASILEGSGEAFF	NA
NA	TRBV10-3	NA	TRBJ2-2	CAISSPGNPGELFF	TGTGCCATCAGTTCTCCAGGGAACCCCGGGGAGCTGTTTTTT
NA	TRBV7-9	TRBD2	TRBJ2-3	CASSLGLALNTDTQYF	TGTGCCAGCAGCTTGGGACTAGCGTTGAACACAGATACGCAGTATTTT
NA	TRBV11-2	TRBD2	TRBJ2-7	CASRPTSDYEQYF	TGTGCCAGCAGACCGACTAGCGACTACGAGCAGTACTTC
NA	TRBV6-1	NA	TRBJ1-1	CASSDDWGVNTEAFF	TGTGCCAGCAGTGACGATTGGGGAGTCAACACCGAAGCTTTCTTT
NA	TRBV5-5	NA	TRBJ2-5	CASSLDENFRGETQYF	TGTGCCAGCAGCTTGGATGAGAACTTCAGAGGGGAGACCCAGTACTTC
NA	TRBV27	TRBD2	TRBJ2-7	CASSPWTSGSMYEQYF	TGTGCCAGCAGTCCCTGGACTAGCGGGAGTATGTACGAGCAGTACTTC
once	TRBV27	NA	TRBJ1-2	CASSFGGRSYGYTF	TGTGCCAGCAGTTTCGGGGGGCGCAGCTATGGCTACACCTTC
few	TRBV19	NA	TRBJ1-5	CASRTQGYSNQPQHF	TGTGCCAGTAGGACCCAGGGCTATAGCAATCAGCCCCAGCATTTT